The rows below give T cell receptor beta chains drawn from one sample of a study of blood T cell repertoires in COVID-19. Sequenced by immunoSEQ multiplex PCR; TCRdb stores in-frame clones only, minus some. The sample records 270,000 or so clones, 82% being singletons. What was sequenced was peripheral blood. The receptors stem from a woman aged 18-29 years with acute or convalescent COVID-19. Both conserved end residues are part of each CDR3.

>TRBJ2-5|TRBV7-2
CASSFPGQGRETQYF
>TRBJ1-1|TRBV25-1
CASSESGGGTEAFF
>TRBJ2-2|TRBV11-2
CASSLERASGELFF
>TRBJ1-1|TRBV6-5
CASSYSTVMNTEAFF
>TRBJ1-4|TRBV30
CAWSLHQGGREKLFF
>TRBJ2-7|TRBV5-1
CASSLLGQETYEQYF
>TRBJ2-7|TRBV7-2
CASSLAGRTSGAYEQYF
>TRBJ2-2|TRBV9
CASSTARGSEWAGELFF
>TRBJ1-4|TRBV30
CAWSVGTARGEKLFF
>TRBJ2-3|TRBV7-2
CASSLGPFTSGAGDTQYF
>TRBJ1-1|TRBV4-2
CASSPRGSVNTEAFF
>TRBJ1-1|TRBV6-5
CASSLTGQGSAGAFF
>TRBJ1-2|TRBV25-1
CASRSTGSYGYTF
>TRBJ2-3|TRBV28
CASSFSAGFPDTQYF
>TRBJ2-3|TRBV19
CASRSRGLTDTQYF
>TRBJ1-5|TRBV2
CASSGSAYSNQPQHF
>TRBJ1-3|TRBV19
CATSVGGGTGNTIYF
>TRBJ1-2|TRBV7-6
CASSLGAGGARYGYTF
>TRBJ2-7|TRBV30
CAWSVRTRAEQYF
>TRBJ1-5|TRBV19
CASSKTGVPFGNQPQHF
>TRBJ2-3|TRBV7-9
CASSASAGVEADTQYF
>TRBJ1-5|TRBV5-4
CASSLVPWSPQHF
>TRBJ2-3|TRBV6-5
CASSWTRSTDTQYF
>TRBJ2-7|TRBV5-6
CASSDSKDPYEQYF
>TRBJ2-7|TRBV11-2
CASSYGQGSYEQYF
>TRBJ2-7|TRBV6-2/TRBV6-3
CASSYSQTYEQYF
>TRBJ2-7|TRBV28
CASSLGASGFIYEQYF
>TRBJ2-5|TRBV18
CASSPRRGAHYQETQYF
>TRBJ1-1|TRBV7-8
CASSRGGMNTEAFF
>TRBJ2-7|TRBV3-1/TRBV3-2
CASSPLLNGGTYEQYF
>TRBJ2-1|TRBV5-1
CASLQGREQFF
>TRBJ2-7|TRBV7-6
CASSAGQGGGYEQYF
>TRBJ2-5|TRBV19
CASRDRGQFWETQYF
>TRBJ1-2|TRBV18
CASSPPGQNYGYTF
>TRBJ1-1|TRBV7-6
CASSGGDRGHTEAFF
>TRBJ2-1|TRBV7-2
CASSLARTSFSDEQFF
>TRBJ2-3|TRBV25-1
CASSESLTSDSTDTQYF
>TRBJ2-1|TRBV6-5
CASQAGGLVNEQFF
>TRBJ2-2|TRBV7-3
CASSFYPGELFF
>TRBJ1-1|TRBV29-1
CSVAWDRPNTEAFF
>TRBJ2-2|TRBV3-1/TRBV3-2
CASSSRQGSGELFF
>TRBJ2-2|TRBV10-2
CASSESLGGGRELFF
>TRBJ2-1|TRBV6-6
CASSRPTSGASSYNEQFF
>TRBJ1-4|TRBV2
CASRETGGVANEKLFF
>TRBJ2-7|TRBV6-5
CASSPDRVVRPEQYF
>TRBJ1-3|TRBV30
CAGTSVVHTIYF
>TRBJ1-2|TRBV28
CASSFDRDFGYTF
>TRBJ2-3|TRBV5-1
CASTGGSTTDTQYF
>TRBJ1-6|TRBV12-3/TRBV12-4
CASGRRYNSPLHF